This T cell receptor (beta chain) was sequenced in a study of blood T cell repertoires in COVID-19. The repertoire was sequenced with immunoSEQ multiplex PCR; TCRdb's copy has only in-frame clones and lacks some. The sample holds about 240,000 clones, about four fifths seen once. Material: peripheral blood. The origin of this receptor is a man aged 25-40 years who had recovered from COVID-19.

For the CDR3, the DNA is TGCGCCAGCAGCTCCCAACCGGGACAGGGTGCCCAAGAGACCCAGTACTTC. It encodes CASSSQPGQGAQETQYF. V usage is TRBV5-1 and J usage is TRBJ2-5; 9 nucleotides agree with TRBD1. V lost 3 bases, J lost 1 base, and 10 bases stayed unmatched. The CDR3 is made up of 17 amino acids. Germline V gene sequence: CDR1 SGHRS, CDR2 YFSETQ.